This T cell receptor beta chain was captured in a study of cytomegalovirus exposure and HLA in healthy donors. Primers for the PCR totalled 60 Vbeta and 13 Jbeta. This table comes from immunoSEQ multiplex PCR, and its TCRdb copy is limited to in-frame clones, with some not included. The sample has about 200,000 clones; the top ten hold 1.1%. Overall study results and limits: In a later analysis, a missense DCLRE1C variant was linked to TCR beta V- and J-gene trimming.

Germline trimming cut 3 bases from V and 9 bases from J; bases unmatched to any gene: 7. The CDR3 contains 14 residues. Germline V gene sequence: CDR1 MDHEN, CDR2 SYDVKM. As regards this clone: The antigen remains undetermined.

The source of this sequence is a girl aged 2 to 10 in good health and CMV-seropositive. Sequencing input: PBMCs. The chain links TRBV28 to TRBJ2-3; 9 nucleotides agree with TRBD2. CDR3 in DNA: TGTGCCAGCAGTTTCGATAGCGGGAGCGGAACGCAGTATTTT. This gives the protein CASSFDSGSGTQYF.